The 20 T cell receptor beta chains reported below all come from one sample, sequenced in a study of PD-1 blockade in mismatch repair-deficient tumors (dated by TCRdb to between 2016 and 2019). Library creation used the immunoSEQ multiplex PCR assay. The clones in this table, taken by TCRdb from immuneACCESS, are in-frame only. Not every clone is retained; where verified, under half of the shortfall comes from an unresolved V gene, and the cause of the rest is unknown. Present in this sample are 65,000 to 80,000 clones, about 72% of which were seen just once. Over 4.5% of the sample is taken by the ten largest. Here the sequenced sample was peripheral blood, taken 2 weeks after starting pembrolizumab. All receptors derive from an adult with mismatch repair-deficient cancer.

The chain uses TRBV19 and TRBJ2-1, with D possibly matching TRBD2 (6 bases). Trimming took off 10 bases at V and 14 bases at J, with 15 bases between the two ends. CDR3 length equals 10 residues. CDR1 is LNHDA, CDR2 SQIVND, per germline (reference sequence). The CDR3 region is CATRSGVEFF. In DNA, the CDR3 is TGTGCCACCAGGTCGGGGGTGGAGTTCTTC. Using reference TRBV19 and TRBJ2-1 for the parts outside the CDR3, the full variable domain is DGGITQSPKYLFRKEGQNVTLSCEQNLNHDAMYWYRQDPGQGLRLIYYSQIVNDFQKGDIAEGYSVSREKKESFPLTVTSAQKNPTAFYLCATRSGVEFFGPGTRLTVL.

This clone was recorded only once. The V call is TRBV19, the J call TRBJ1-2; TRBD1 might be the D (6 bases). Germline values: CDR1 LNHDA, CDR2 SQIVND (reference sequence). This CDR3 is 13 amino acids long. Trimming cost V 7 bases and J 8 bases, with 17 bases left between them. Here the CDR3 DNA reads TGTGCCAGTACCCCTCGGACAGCAAGGGGCTACACCTTC. Residues: CASTPRTARGYTF.

V gene TRBV7-2 combines with J gene TRBJ2-6, with unresolved D. From germline, CDR1 is SGHTA and CDR2 FQGNSA. The CDR3 is made up of 14 amino acids. V was clipped by 2 bases and J by 0 bases, with 2 bases between them. As DNA, the CDR3 is TGTGCCAGCAGCTTAATCTCTGGGGCCAACGTCCTGACTTTC. Residues: CASSLISGANVLTF.

The J gene is TRBJ1-1, the V gene TRBV2; the match to TRBD1 covers 7 bases. The CDR3 is 13 amino acids. V trimming: 8 bases; J trimming: 0 bases; junction bases outside the gene matches: 3. Per germline, CDR1 SNHLY and CDR2 FYNNEI. The DNA of the CDR3 is TGTGCCAGCTTTGGACAGGTGAACACTGAAGCTTTCTTT. Protein sequence: CASFGQVNTEAFF.

The rearrangement joins TRBV10-3 to TRBJ2-1; TRBD2 matches 7 bases. J was trimmed by 6 bases and V by 0 bases; bases with no gene match: 8. Per the germline V gene, CDR1 is ENHRY and CDR2 is SYGVKD. The CDR3 has 16 residues. The DNA of the CDR3 is TGTGCCATCAGTGAGTCTGGGACGGGAGGTAGCAATGAGCAGTTCTTC. Translated: CAISESGTGGSNEQFF.

The J gene is TRBJ2-5, the V gene TRBV20-1; tentative D call: TRBD1 (6 bases). CDR1 DFQATT and CDR2 SNEGSKA come from the germline V gene (reference sequence). The CDR3 has 10 residues. The V end lost 7 bases, the J end lost 4 bases, and 7 bases lay between the germline ends. The CDR3 loop reads CSEGGETQYF. CDR3 coding DNA: TGCAGTGAAGGGGGAGAGACCCAGTACTTC.

The chain uses TRBV11-1 and TRBJ2-5, with TRBD1 matching over 7 bases. CDR1 and CDR2 from the germline V gene are SGHAT and FQDESV (reference sequence). There are 13 residues in the CDR3. The junction had 6 bases not matched to a gene; V was cut back by 6 bases and J by 5 bases. CDR3 sequence: CASSQDRDETQYF. DNA for the CDR3: TGTGCCAGCAGTCAAGACAGGGACGAGACCCAGTACTTC.

V usage is TRBV18 and J usage is TRBJ2-3; 13 positions match TRBD2. The CDR3 is 16 residues long. Germline CDR1 reads KGHSH; CDR2 reads LQKENI. V gave up 6 bases and J gave up 6 bases; unmatched junction bases: 9. The CDR3: CASSPGLAGARDTQYF. The DNA for the CDR3 is TGTGCCAGCTCTCCAGGACTAGCGGGAGCAAGGGATACGCAGTATTTT.

This rearrangement joins TRBV9 to TRBJ1-3; 7 bases match TRBD1. CDR3 length: 15 amino acids. Germline V gene sequence: CDR1 SGDLS, CDR2 YYNGEE. Unmatched junction bases numbered 11, after V lost 6 bases and J lost 5 bases. CDR3 DNA: TGTGCCAGCAACCCCAGGGGGGGCGCGAGAAACACCATATATTTT. This sequence encodes CASNPRGGARNTIYF.

The V and J genes are TRBV7-9 and TRBJ2-1, with 12 bases identical to TRBD2. CDR1 is SEHNR and CDR2 is FQNEAQ in the germline V gene (reference sequence). V was pared by 5 bases and J by 4 bases, with 9 bases of the junction left unmatched. The CDR3 runs 17 residues. The CDR3 here is CASSHRLAGAGYNEQFF. The CDR3 coding sequence is TGTGCCAGCAGCCATCGACTAGCGGGAGCGGGGTACAATGAGCAGTTCTTC.

This chain joins TRBV11-3 and TRBJ1-1, with D maybe TRBD1 (5 bases). Trimming pared 4 bases from V and 2 bases from J, leaving 8 bases between. The CDR3 has 13 amino acids. CDR1 and CDR2 (germline): SGHNT, YENEEA. Here the CDR3 reads CASSSDTNTEAFF. In nucleotides, the CDR3 is TGTGCCAGCAGCTCGGACACCAACACTGAAGCTTTCTTT.

V gene TRBV11-3 combines with J gene TRBJ2-2; no reliable D call. The CDR3 has 13 amino acids. Germline loops: CDR1 SGHNT, CDR2 YENEEA. Trimming took off 0 bases at V and 6 bases at J, with 5 bases between the two ends. CDR3 sequence reads: CASSLDFAGELFF. The CDR3, as DNA: TGTGCCAGCAGCTTAGATTTCGCCGGGGAGCTGTTTTTT.

The rearrangement links TRBV6-6 to TRBJ1-1, with D possibly matching TRBD1 (5 bases). V was shortened by 8 bases and J by 5 bases, with 21 bases between the two germline ends. Germline V gives CDR1 MNHNY, CDR2 SVGAGI (reference sequence). This CDR3 is 15 amino acids long. The DNA of the CDR3 is TGTGCCAGCTACCGGGACTCGGGAAGGGGTACTGAAGCTTTCTTT. Protein: CASYRDSGRGTEAFF.

The V and J genes are TRBV27 and TRBJ2-2, with TRBD1 matching over 8 bases. The trim removed 3 bases at V and 7 bases at J, leaving 4 bases unmatched. The CDR3 sequence is 14 residues long. Germline-derived CDR1 and CDR2 are MNHEY and SMNVEV (reference sequence). DNA for the CDR3: TGTGCCAGCAGTTTGGACAGGGTCGACGGGGAGCTGTTTTTT. Translating gives CASSLDRVDGELFF.

The chain employs TRBV5-6 and TRBJ2-7, with 11 bases identical to TRBD2. The V gene end was trimmed by 3 bases and the J gene end by 7 bases; junction bases not matched to a gene: 15. This CDR3 is built from 17 residues. Germline CDR1 and CDR2: SGHDT and YYEEEE. CDR3 region: CASSYSGRAGSAYEQYF. The CDR3 nucleotides read TGTGCCAGCAGCTATAGCGGGAGGGCCGGATCAGCGTATGAGCAGTACTTC.

This rearrangement joins TRBV27 to TRBJ2-5; 11 positions match TRBD2. V was pared by 4 bases and J by 5 bases, with 3 bases of the junction left unmatched. The CDR3 has 14 residues. Germline CDR1 reads MNHEY; CDR2 reads SMNVEV (reference sequence). CDR3 nucleotides: TGTGCCAGCAGTTCACTAGCGGGAGTGGAGACCCAGTACTTC. Its protein is CASSSLAGVETQYF.

This sequence joins TRBV19 and TRBJ1-5; TRBD1 aligns across 12 bases. Germline values: CDR1 LNHDA, CDR2 SQIVND (reference sequence). After removal of 4 bases from V and 5 bases from J, the junction contained 12 bases not matched to a gene. The CDR3 sequence is 18 residues long. CDR3 in amino acids: CASSTPPGTGGRDQPQHF. The CDR3 bases are TGTGCCAGTAGTACCCCCCCCGGGACAGGGGGCAGGGATCAGCCCCAGCATTTT.

This rearrangement joins TRBV7-2 to TRBJ2-7; TRBD1 matches 9 bases. Germline-derived CDR1 and CDR2 are SGHTA and FQGNSA. The length of the CDR3 is 13 residues. With 10 bases clipped from V and 1 base from J, the junction kept 5 bases outside the gene matches. In DNA form, the CDR3 reads TGTGCCACCGCACAGGGGGCGTCCTACGAGCAGTACTTC. Protein sequence: CATAQGASYEQYF.

The V call is TRBV29-1, the J call TRBJ1-4; 11 bases line up with TRBD1. With V trimmed by 0 bases and J by 3 bases, 3 bases remained unmatched. CDR3 length: 16 amino acids. Per germline, CDR1 SQVTM and CDR2 ANQGSEA. CDR3 sequence reads: CSVEEGTGGANEKLFF. CDR3 nucleotide sequence: TGCAGCGTTGAAGAGGGGACAGGGGGAGCTAATGAAAAACTGTTTTTT.

This clone was picked up a small number of times. This rearrangement joins TRBV11-1 to TRBJ2-7, with TRBD1 matching over 9 bases. The CDR3 consists of 14 residues. The J segment lost 3 bases and the V segment lost 6 bases, leaving 6 bases of the junction unmatched. Germline values: CDR1 SGHAT, CDR2 FQDESV (reference sequence). The CDR3 region is CASSFDRGDYEQYF. As DNA, the CDR3 is TGTGCCAGCAGTTTTGACAGGGGGGACTACGAGCAGTACTTC.